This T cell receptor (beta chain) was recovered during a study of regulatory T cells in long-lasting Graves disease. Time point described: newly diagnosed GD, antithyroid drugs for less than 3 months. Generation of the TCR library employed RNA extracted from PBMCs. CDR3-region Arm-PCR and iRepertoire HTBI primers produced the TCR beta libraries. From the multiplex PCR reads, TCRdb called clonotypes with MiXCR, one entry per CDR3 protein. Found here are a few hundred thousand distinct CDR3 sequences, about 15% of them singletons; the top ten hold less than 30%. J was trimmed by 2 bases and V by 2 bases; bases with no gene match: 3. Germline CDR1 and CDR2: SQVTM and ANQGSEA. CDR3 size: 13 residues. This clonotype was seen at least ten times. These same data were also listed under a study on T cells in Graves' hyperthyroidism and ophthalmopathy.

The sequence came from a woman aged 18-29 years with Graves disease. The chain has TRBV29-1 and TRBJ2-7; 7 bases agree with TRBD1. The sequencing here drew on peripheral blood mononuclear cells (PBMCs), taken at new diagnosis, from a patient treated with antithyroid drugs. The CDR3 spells CSVEKTGTYEQYF. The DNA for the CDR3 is TGCAGCGTTGAAAAGACAGGGACCTACGAGCAGTACTTC.